These 20 T cell receptor beta chains were sequenced from one sample in a study of T cell responses to AZD1222 COVID-19 vaccine. Some clones are missing from TCRdb's copy, which holds only in-frame ones; the method was immunoSEQ multiplex PCR. Of about 120,000 clones in the sample, roughly nine tenths are singletons; the top ten hold roughly 7.4%. The source was peripheral blood, collected on day 0 of AZD1222 vaccination. The source of these receptors is an adult in good health.

This chain connects TRBV10-3 to TRBJ1-1; D not resolved. Germline V gives CDR1 ENHRY, CDR2 SYGVKD. This CDR3 comprises 12 residues. V was cut by 0 bases and J by 6 bases, with 5 bases left in between. CDR3 region: CAISESQSEAFF. The CDR3 DNA reads TGTGCCATCAGTGAGTCACAGTCTGAAGCTTTCTTT.

This clone came up a few times. The chain combines TRBV6-4 with TRBJ2-3; TRBD2 matches 7 bases. Trimming cost V 4 bases and J 2 bases; bases outside gene matches: 3. This CDR3 has 14 residues. CDR1 is MRHNA and CDR2 is SNTAGT in the germline V gene. CDR3 DNA: TGTGCCAGCAGTGGAAGCGGGGCCACAGATACGCAGTATTTT. Protein: CASSGSGATDTQYF.

The chain carries TRBV2 and TRBJ1-3, with no clear D. Per the germline V gene, CDR1 is SNHLY and CDR2 is FYNNEI. CDR3 length equals 14 residues. The germline V and J ends were trimmed by 3 bases and 0 bases, with 6 bases remaining between them. CDR3 sequence reads: CASSDRSSGNTIYF. CDR3 in DNA: TGTGCCAGCAGTGACAGGAGCTCTGGAAACACCATATATTTT.

The rearrangement joins TRBV24-1 to TRBJ2-2, with D uncertain. Per the germline V gene, CDR1 is KGHDR and CDR2 is SFDVKD. Trimming cost V 9 bases and J 5 bases, with 12 bases left between them. The CDR3 loop spans 13 amino acids. CDR3 coding DNA: TGTGCCACCGGCCGGGCGCGTACCGGGGAGCTGTTTTTT. Amino acid sequence: CATGRARTGELFF.

This sequence joins TRBV5-4 and TRBJ1-1; no reliable D call. V lost 6 bases, J lost 1 base, and 16 bases lay in between. This CDR3 comprises 15 residues. CDR1 and CDR2 (germline): SGHNT, YYREEE (reference sequence). CDR3: CASTPPWRENTEAFF. In DNA form, the CDR3 reads TGTGCCAGCACCCCTCCCTGGAGGGAGAACACTGAAGCTTTCTTT.

The chain employs TRBV7-2 and TRBJ1-1; TRBD1 matches 8 bases. The CDR3 has 17 residues. In germline, CDR1 is SGHTA, CDR2 FQGNSA. The trim removed 3 bases at V and 0 bases at J, leaving 9 bases unmatched. CDR3 nucleotides: TGTGCCAGCAGCTTCGGACAGGGAGGGTATGTGAACACTGAAGCTTTCTTT. Translated: CASSFGQGGYVNTEAFF.

The V call is TRBV9, the J call TRBJ1-2; no firm D call. This CDR3 contains 14 residues. Germline V gives CDR1 SGDLS, CDR2 YYNGEE. V was clipped by 0 bases and J by 4 bases, with 10 bases between them. The CDR3 region is CASSVGSDFYGYTF. The CDR3 region has the DNA TGTGCCAGCAGCGTAGGGTCGGACTTCTATGGCTACACCTTC. Full variable domain (remainder filled in from reference TRBV9 and TRBJ1-2): DSGVTQTPKHLITATGQRVTLRCSPRSGDLSVYWYQQSLDQGLQFLIQYYNGEERAKGNILERFSAQQFPDLHSELNLSSLELGDSALYFCASSVGSDFYGYTFGSGTRLTVV.

V usage is TRBV30 and J usage is TRBJ2-1; TRBD1 aligns across 9 bases. Germline CDR1 GTSNPN, CDR2 SVGIG (reference sequence). CDR3 size: 14 residues. The J segment lost 11 bases and the V segment lost 5 bases, leaving 13 bases of the junction unmatched. Here the CDR3 reads CAWVAWTGAGKQFF. In nucleotides, the CDR3 is TGTGCCTGGGTTGCCTGGACAGGGGCGGGAAAGCAGTTCTTC.

This clone was picked up a small number of times. The CDR3 DNA sequence: TGTGCCAGCAGTCCGGACCACTGGGACAGGGGGCAGGCAGATACGCAGTATTTT. It yields the protein CASSPDHWDRGQADTQYF. This sequence joins TRBV7-9 and TRBJ2-3, with 12 nucleotides matching TRBD1. Germline V lookup: CDR1 SEHNR, CDR2 FQNEAQ (reference sequence). The J segment lost 4 bases and the V segment lost 6 bases, leaving 14 bases of the junction unmatched. This CDR3 region has 18 residues.

The rearrangement uses TRBV28 and TRBJ2-2; 11 bases fit TRBD2. Trimming cost V 6 bases and J 3 bases; bases outside gene matches: 3. Germline V gene data show CDR1 as MDHEN and CDR2 as SYDVKM. CDR3 length equals 15 residues. This chain's CDR3 is CASRPGLADTGELFF. The CDR3 bases are TGTGCCAGCAGGCCGGGACTAGCGGACACCGGGGAGCTGTTTTTT. Supplemented by reference TRBV28 and TRBJ2-2, the full variable domain reads DVKVTQSSRYLVKRTGEKVFLECVQDMDHENMFWYRQDPGLGLRLIYFSYDVKMKEKGDIPEGYSVSREKKERFSLILESASTNQTSMYLCASRPGLADTGELFFGEGSRLTVL.

V gene TRBV2 combines with J gene TRBJ1-2; D remains ambiguous. The CDR3 consists of 13 residues. Germline V gene lookup returns CDR1 SNHLY and CDR2 FYNNEI. V lost 4 bases, J lost 1 base, and 7 bases lay in between. For the CDR3, the DNA is TGTGCCAGCAGTGTTTCCAGTAACTATGGCTACACCTTC. Encoded protein: CASSVSSNYGYTF.

This chain uses TRBV4-1 with TRBJ2-7; D is ambiguous. V lost 1 base to trimming and J lost 5 bases, with 15 bases between them. The CDR3 extends over 15 amino acids. The V gene's germline CDR1 is MGHRA and CDR2 YSYEKL. The CDR3 coding sequence is TGCGCCAGCAGCCAAGTGAACGGTGGTGAGAACGAGCAGTACTTC. Its translation: CASSQVNGGENEQYF.

The V and J genes are TRBV27 and TRBJ2-5; D unclear. The V end lost 10 bases, the J end lost 1 base, and 1 base lay between the germline ends. Per the germline V gene, CDR1 is MNHEY and CDR2 is SMNVEV (reference sequence). The CDR3 runs to 9 residues. The CDR3 nucleotides read TGTGCCACCCAAGAGACCCAGTACTTC. Translated, it gives CATQETQYF.

This sequence joins TRBV5-6 and TRBJ1-1; 8 nucleotides match TRBD1. This CDR3 is 17 amino acids long. The germline CDR1 and CDR2 sequences are SGHDT and YYEEEE. The J segment lost 1 base and the V segment lost 0 bases, leaving 8 bases of the junction unmatched. CDR3 in DNA: TGTGCCAGCAGCTTGGCCAGAACAGGGGGGGAGAACACTGAAGCTTTCTTT. Amino acids: CASSLARTGGENTEAFF.

This clone was seen a single time. The CDR3 DNA reads as TGTGCCAGCTCACCCGCGAATGACAGGGGGACTGAAGCTTTCTTT. The encoded protein is CASSPANDRGTEAFF. The chain combines TRBV18 with TRBJ1-1; 9 nucleotides line up with TRBD1. The germline V gene has CDR1 KGHSH and CDR2 LQKENI. The CDR3 covers 15 residues. V trimming: 3 bases; J trimming: 5 bases; junction bases outside the gene matches: 7.

This chain joins TRBV18 and TRBJ1-5; D not resolved. Germline CDR1 KGHSH, CDR2 LQKENI. This CDR3 spans 13 amino acids. V was pared by 6 bases and J by 3 bases, with 9 bases between. The CDR3: CASSTDPNQPQHF. CDR3 DNA: TGTGCCAGCTCGACGGACCCCAATCAGCCCCAGCATTTT.

The V gene is TRBV9, the J gene TRBJ1-3; 7 nucleotides agree with TRBD1. The V and J ends lost 4 bases and 1 base, in that order; junction bases with no gene match: 8. CDR1 and CDR2 (germline): SGDLS, YYNGEE. The CDR3 spans 16 residues. The CDR3 loop reads CASSTRTGSSGNTIYF. As DNA, the CDR3 is TGTGCCAGCAGCACCCGGACAGGATCGTCTGGAAACACCATATATTTT.

V and J are TRBV27 and TRBJ2-7; D ambiguous. V was shortened by 3 bases and J by 2 bases, with 8 bases between the two germline ends. Germline assignment: CDR1 MNHEY and CDR2 SMNVEV (reference sequence). The CDR3 has 13 residues. The CDR3 nucleotides read TGTGCCAGCAGTTTTGGGGTTACCTACGAGCAGTACTTC. Its protein product is CASSFGVTYEQYF.

The DNA of the CDR3 is TGTGCCAGCAGCGTCACCTCAGGAGTTGAAAAACTGTTTTTT. It yields the protein CASSVTSGVEKLFF. The chain carries TRBV7-2 and TRBJ1-4; no clear D gene. The CDR3 has 14 residues. The V end was cut by 5 bases, the J end by 7 bases, with 14 bases between. Germline V gene data show CDR1 as SGHTA and CDR2 as FQGNSA.

J is TRBJ1-5 and V is TRBV25-1; a weak D match, TRBD1 (6 bases). This CDR3 comprises 15 residues. V lost 3 bases and J 2 bases, leaving 11 bases between the germline ends. Germline V gene data show CDR1 as MGHDK and CDR2 as SYGVNS. The CDR3 DNA follows: TGTGCCAGCAGTGACATAGGGGGTGGCAATCAGCCCCAGCATTTT. It translates to CASSDIGGGNQPQHF.